This TCR beta chain was sequenced in a study of tumor-infiltrating lymphocytes in localized non-small cell lung cancer. Study as a whole: Several tumor histologies, both smoking statuses, and some post-neoadjuvant chemotherapy samples were included. Study-wide results and caveats: Available tissue quantity limited TCR sequencing to a patient subset. Immunotypes IM1 and IM2 had similar TCR-derived T-cell fractions.

Sequencing used immunoSEQ multiplex PCR; TCRdb keeps in-frame clones, though not all of them. The sample shows about 9,200 clones, about four fifths of them seen only once. A note on this clone: What it binds is not known.

The germline V gene has CDR1 SGDLS and CDR2 YYNGEE. The germline V and J ends were trimmed by 7 bases and 5 bases, with 9 bases remaining between them. The length of the CDR3 is 11 residues. The V and J genes are TRBV9 and TRBJ1-2; D gene unclear. The sequencing sample was made of uninvolved lung tissue not adjacent to the tumor. The clonotype comes from a human donor with non-small cell lung cancer. The CDR3 loop reads CASGNGYGYTF. CDR3 DNA: TGTGCCAGCGGAAACGGGTATGGCTACACCTTC.